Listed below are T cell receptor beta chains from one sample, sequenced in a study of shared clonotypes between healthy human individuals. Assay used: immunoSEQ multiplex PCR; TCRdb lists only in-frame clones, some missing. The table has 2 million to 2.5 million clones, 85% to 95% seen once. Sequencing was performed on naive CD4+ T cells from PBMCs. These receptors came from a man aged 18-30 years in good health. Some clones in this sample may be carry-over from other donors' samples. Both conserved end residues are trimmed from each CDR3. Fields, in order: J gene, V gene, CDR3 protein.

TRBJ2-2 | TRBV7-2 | ASSPRNTGELF
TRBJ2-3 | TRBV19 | ASSLYRHTDTQY
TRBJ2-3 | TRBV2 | ASRHGTSGSSDTQY
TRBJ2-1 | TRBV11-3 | ASSLGSNEQF
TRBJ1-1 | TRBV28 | ASRTTVLNTEAF
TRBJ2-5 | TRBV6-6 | ASTNGGSLGETQY
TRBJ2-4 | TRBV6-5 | ASSYPGPGKKMD
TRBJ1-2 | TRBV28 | ASSSGAWGYT
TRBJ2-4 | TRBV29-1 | SVGVSSAKNIQY
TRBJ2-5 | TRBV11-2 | ASSPSRVLAGGETQY
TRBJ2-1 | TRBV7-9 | ASSLFPAGNVNEQF
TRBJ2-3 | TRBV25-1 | ASSEGLAGGRTQY
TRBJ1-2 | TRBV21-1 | ASSNRTRFQYGYT
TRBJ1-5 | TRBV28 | ASRPFLPGTGMVQPQH